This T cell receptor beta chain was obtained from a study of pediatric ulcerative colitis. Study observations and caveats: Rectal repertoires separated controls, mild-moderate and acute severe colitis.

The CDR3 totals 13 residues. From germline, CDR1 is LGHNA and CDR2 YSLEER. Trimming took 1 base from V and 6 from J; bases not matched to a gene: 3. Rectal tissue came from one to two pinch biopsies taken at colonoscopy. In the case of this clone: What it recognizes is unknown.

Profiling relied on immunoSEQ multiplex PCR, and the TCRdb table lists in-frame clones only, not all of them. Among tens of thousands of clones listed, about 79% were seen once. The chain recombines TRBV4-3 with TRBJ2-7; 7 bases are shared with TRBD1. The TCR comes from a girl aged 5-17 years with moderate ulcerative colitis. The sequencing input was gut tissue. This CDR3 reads CASSQATGREQYF. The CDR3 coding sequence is TGCGCCAGCAGCCAAGCGACAGGGCGCGAGCAGTACTTC.